A single sample gave rise to the 15 T cell receptor beta chains below, sequenced in a study of T cells in Graves' hyperthyroidism and ophthalmopathy. Using RNA transcripts as the source, TCR beta CDR3 regions were amplified. Using the HTBI primer set, a first-round RT-PCR was run on the TCR CDR3. TCRdb processed the multiplex PCR reads anew with MiXCR; each CDR3 protein has one entry. The sample yields approximately 400,000 distinct CDR3 sequences, about 19% seen once. The sample was blood. All receptors come from a woman aged 18-29 years with Graves' hyperthyroidism.

The table lists this clonotype with many counts. The chain is built from TRBV19 and TRBJ1-1; no reliable D call. The ends were cut back, 7 bases at V and 4 bases at J, with 13 bases in the middle. The CDR3 loop spans 13 amino acids. Germline lookup yields CDR1 LNHDA and CDR2 SQIVND (reference sequence). The CDR3 spells CASNFHWGTEAFF. As DNA, the CDR3 is TGTGCCAGTAATTTTCATTGGGGCACTGAAGCTTTCTTT.

The chain has TRBV7-2 and TRBJ2-5, with 12 bases fitting TRBD1. The CDR3 has 16 amino acids. Trimming removed 5 bases from V and 5 bases from J; junction bases left unmatched: 9. Germline CDR1 is SGHTA and CDR2 is FQGNSA. The CDR3 nucleotides read TGTGCCAGCAGCCCGGGACAGGGGGCGCTTTTGGAGACCCAGTACTTC. Its protein product is CASSPGQGALLETQYF.

In this sample, this clonotype turned up many times. The chain couples TRBV27 to TRBJ2-7, with D possibly being TRBD1 or TRBD2 (6 bases each). Germline V CDR1 and CDR2: MNHEY, SMNVEV (reference sequence). The length of the CDR3 is 18 residues. V was trimmed by 4 bases and J by 0 bases, leaving 22 bases between them. CDR3 loop: CASSSPGASLMSSYEQYF. The CDR3 DNA reads as TGTGCCAGCAGTTCCCCGGGGGCGTCACTAATGAGCTCCTACGAGCAGTACTTC.

This clonotype has a count of ten or more. This chain joins TRBV2 and TRBJ1-2; a possible D gene is TRBD1 (6 bases). Germline V lookup: CDR1 SNHLY, CDR2 FYNNEI. Deletions cut 7 bases from V and 2 bases from J, with 14 bases between. The CDR3 contains 14 residues. The CDR3 reads CASIPGGANYGYTF. CDR3 in DNA: TGTGCCAGCATTCCTGGGGGGGCGAACTATGGCTACACCTTC.

This clonotype came up many times. This chain links TRBV4-1 with TRBJ1-2; 9 bases fit TRBD1. The V gene's germline CDR1 is MGHRA and CDR2 YSYEKL. This CDR3 contains 18 residues. The J segment lost 1 base and the V segment lost 0 bases, leaving 9 bases of the junction unmatched. CDR3 loop: CASSQDPKQGAFNYGYTF. CDR3 nucleotides: TGCGCCAGCAGCCAAGATCCTAAACAGGGGGCCTTTAACTATGGCTACACCTTC.

This clonotype was seen many times. This chain uses TRBV6-1 with TRBJ1-5; no definite D call. Trimming removed 10 bases at V and 5 bases at J, with 15 bases between. The CDR3 runs 13 residues. Germline CDR1 reads MNHNS; CDR2 reads SASEGT. DNA of the CDR3: TGTGCCACCAATGGGGATAGAGATCAGCCCCAGCATTTT. Translated: CATNGDRDQPQHF.

This clonotype was detected many times. This sequence joins TRBV13 and TRBJ1-1; D gene unclear. The CDR3 loop spans 14 amino acids. Germline loops: CDR1 PRHDT, CDR2 FYEKMQ (reference sequence). The V end lost 2 bases, the J end lost 11 bases, and 18 bases lay between the germline ends. CDR3 region: CASSLLREPAWAFF. The CDR3 DNA reads TGTGCCAGCAGCTTACTACGGGAGCCTGCATGGGCTTTCTTT. The full variable domain, with the rest looked up from reference TRBV13 and TRBJ1-1, is AAGVIQSPRHLIKEKRETATLKCYPIPRHDTVYWYQQGPGQDPQFLISFYEKMQSDKGSIPDRFSAQQFSDYHSELNMSSLELGDSALYFCASSLLREPAWAFFGQGTRLTVV.

This clonotype appeared many times. The chain carries TRBV2 and TRBJ2-7; 7 bases are shared with TRBD2. CDR1 and CDR2 (germline): SNHLY, FYNNEI. V shed 4 bases, J shed 5 bases, and the junction held 20 bases outside the gene matches. This CDR3 is built from 18 residues. The CDR3 sequence: CASSAWGGSGTGRNEQYF. As DNA, the CDR3 is TGTGCCAGCAGTGCTTGGGGGGGTTCCGGGACTGGCCGTAACGAGCAGTACTTC.

This chain uses TRBV19 with TRBJ2-5, with D perhaps matching TRBD1 or TRBD2 (5 bases each). CDR1 is LNHDA, CDR2 SQIVND, per germline (reference sequence). The CDR3 is 13 amino acids. With 4 bases removed from V and 5 bases from J, the gap between germline ends came to 11 bases. CDR3 coding DNA: TGTGCCAGTAGTAGAGGGGTTCGGGAGACCCAGTACTTC. Amino acid sequence: CASSRGVRETQYF.

This CDR3 reads CASSLRFTEAFF. The CDR3 DNA reads TGTGCCAGCAGTTTAAGGTTCACTGAAGCTTTCTTT. The chain carries TRBV28 and TRBJ1-1; D gene unclear. CDR1 is MDHEN, CDR2 SYDVKM, per germline. Trimming left V 2 bases short and J 4 bases short, with 5 bases between. This CDR3 is built from 12 residues.

The rearrangement uses TRBV6-5 and TRBJ1-2; D possibly corresponds to TRBD1 (5 bases). Germline assignment: CDR1 MNHEY and CDR2 SVGAGI. V was clipped by 4 bases and J by 6 bases, with 12 bases between them. The CDR3 has 13 amino acids. The CDR3 DNA sequence: TGTGCCAGCAGTTTGCGGGGCGCGGATGGCTACACCTTC. Amino acid sequence: CASSLRGADGYTF.

This clonotype was seen repeatedly, ten times or more. The chain employs TRBV30 and TRBJ1-2, with D maybe TRBD1 (5 bases). The CDR3 totals 12 residues. With 1 base removed from V and 4 bases from J, the gap between germline ends came to 7 bases. CDR1 is GTSNPN and CDR2 is SVGIG in the germline V gene (reference sequence). CDR3 residues: CAWSAGGYGYTF. CDR3 in DNA: TGTGCCTGGAGTGCGGGGGGCTATGGCTACACCTTC.

This clonotype occurred a few times. Being one base from a much bigger clone, this may be a read error. The chain links TRBV20-1 to TRBJ2-7; weak D call: TRBD2 (7 bases). The germline CDR1 and CDR2 sequences are DFQATT and SNEGSKA (reference sequence). CDR3 length equals 13 residues. Here the CDR3 DNA reads TGCAGTGCCCCTCGGGGGGCGCGCGACGAGCGGTACTTC. Its translation: CSAPRGARDERYF.

This sequence joins TRBV11-2 and TRBJ2-7; the match to TRBD1 covers 7 bases. CDR3 size: 14 residues. The germline V gene has CDR1 SGHAT and CDR2 FQNNGV. The trim removed 6 bases at V and 2 bases at J, leaving 7 bases unmatched. The DNA of the CDR3 is TGTGCCAGCAGGGCCCCGGGACAGACCTACGAGCAGTACGTC. This translates into CASRAPGQTYEQYV.

This clonotype has just a few counts. This may come from a read error, since a much larger clone is one base off. This CDR3 is CASSERRGGQPQHF. The CDR3 DNA is TGTGCCAGCAGTGAGAGACGGGGGGGCCAGCCCCAGCATTTT. The V gene is TRBV6-1, the J gene TRBJ1-5, with D possibly TRBD1 on 6 matching bases. V lost 3 bases and J 7 bases, leaving 13 bases between the germline ends. The CDR3 runs to 14 residues. Germline CDR1 MNHNS, CDR2 SASEGT.